This T cell receptor (beta chain) was captured in a study of control samples from healthy donors and cancer patients. The length of the CDR3 is 13 residues. The germline CDR1 and CDR2 sequences are MNHEY and SVGAGI. V shed 2 bases and J shed 2 bases, with 5 bases lying between them. Produced via immunoSEQ multiplex PCR; TCRdb's table is partial and in-frame only. The sample yields approximately 120,000 clones, 80% to 90% seen once. This chain uses TRBV6-5 with TRBJ2-3; D unresolved. What was sequenced was blood. The clonotype comes from a man in his forties in good health. CDR3 in amino acids: CASSYTPTDTQYF. In DNA, the CDR3 is TGTGCCAGCAGTTACACGCCCACAGATACGCAGTATTTT.